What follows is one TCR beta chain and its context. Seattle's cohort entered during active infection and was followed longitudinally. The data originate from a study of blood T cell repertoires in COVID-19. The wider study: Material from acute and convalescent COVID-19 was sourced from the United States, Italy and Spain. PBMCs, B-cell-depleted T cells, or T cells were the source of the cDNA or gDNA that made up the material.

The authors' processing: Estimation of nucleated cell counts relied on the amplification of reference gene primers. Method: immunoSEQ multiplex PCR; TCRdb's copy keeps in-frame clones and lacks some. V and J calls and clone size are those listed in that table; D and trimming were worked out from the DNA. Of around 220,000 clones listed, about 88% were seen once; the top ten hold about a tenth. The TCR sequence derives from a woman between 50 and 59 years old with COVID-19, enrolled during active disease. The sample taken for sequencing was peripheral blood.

CDR3 coding DNA: TGTGCCAGTAGTATAACAGGTGACTATGGCTACACCTTC. Protein product: CASSITGDYGYTF. The rearrangement uses TRBV19 and TRBJ1-2; D might be TRBD1 (5 bases). The CDR3 is 13 residues long. Germline V gives CDR1 LNHDA, CDR2 SQIVND (reference sequence). Trimming removed 2 bases at V and 3 bases at J, with 7 bases between.